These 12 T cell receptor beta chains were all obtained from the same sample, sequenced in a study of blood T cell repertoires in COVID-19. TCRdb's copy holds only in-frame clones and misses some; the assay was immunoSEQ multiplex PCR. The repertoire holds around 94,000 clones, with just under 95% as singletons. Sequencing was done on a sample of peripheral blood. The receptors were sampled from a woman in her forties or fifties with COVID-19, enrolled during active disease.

The CDR3 region is CASSLTENSPLHF. CDR3 sequence (DNA): TGCGCCAGCAGCTTGACAGAGAATTCACCCCTCCACTTT. The chain links TRBV5-1 to TRBJ1-6, with D unclear. This CDR3 region has 13 residues. Trimming took 1 base from V and 7 from J, leaving 6 bases between them. CDR1 and CDR2 (germline): SGHRS, YFSETQ.

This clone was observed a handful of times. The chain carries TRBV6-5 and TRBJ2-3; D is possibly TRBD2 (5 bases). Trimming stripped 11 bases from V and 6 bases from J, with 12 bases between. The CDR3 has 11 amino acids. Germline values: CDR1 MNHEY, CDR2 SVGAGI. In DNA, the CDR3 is TGTGCCTCCCTGGAGGCGGATACGCAGTATTTT. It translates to CASLEADTQYF.

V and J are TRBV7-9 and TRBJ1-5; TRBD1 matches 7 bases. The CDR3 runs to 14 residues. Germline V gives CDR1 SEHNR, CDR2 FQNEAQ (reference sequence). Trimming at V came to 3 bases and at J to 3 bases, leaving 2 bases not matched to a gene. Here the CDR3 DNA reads TGTGCCAGCAGCTTTGGGACAGACAATCAGCCCCAGCATTTT. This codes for CASSFGTDNQPQHF. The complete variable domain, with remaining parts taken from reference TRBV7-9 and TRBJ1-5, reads DTGVSQNPRHKITKRGQNVTFRCDPISEHNRLYWYRQTLGQGPEFLTYFQNEAQLEKSRLLSDRFSAERPKGSFSTLEIQRTEQGDSAMYLCASSFGTDNQPQHFGDGTRLSIL.

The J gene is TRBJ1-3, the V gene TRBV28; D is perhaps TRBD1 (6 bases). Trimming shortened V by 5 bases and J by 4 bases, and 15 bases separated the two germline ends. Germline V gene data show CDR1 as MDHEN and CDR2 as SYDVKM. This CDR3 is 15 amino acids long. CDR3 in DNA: TGTGCCAGCAGTATAGACCAGGACAGAGGAAACACCATATATTTT. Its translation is CASSIDQDRGNTIYF.

The CDR3 reads CASSLLAGENYEQYF. The CDR3 DNA is TGTGCCAGCAGCCTACTAGCGGGGGAAAATTACGAGCAGTACTTC. The chain has TRBV27 and TRBJ2-7, with 11 bases that match TRBD2. CDR3 length: 15 residues. The germline CDR1 and CDR2 sequences are MNHEY and SMNVEV (reference sequence). Trimming took 6 bases from V and 4 from J; bases not matched to a gene: 8.

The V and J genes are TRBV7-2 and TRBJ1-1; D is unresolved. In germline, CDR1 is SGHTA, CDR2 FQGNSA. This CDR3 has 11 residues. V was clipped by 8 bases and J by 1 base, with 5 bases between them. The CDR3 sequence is CASGRNTEAFF. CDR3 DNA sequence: TGTGCCAGCGGCAGGAACACTGAAGCTTTCTTT.

The CDR3 spells CASGTGPYTGELFF. The CDR3 nucleotides read TGCGCCAGCGGGACAGGACCCTACACCGGGGAGCTGTTTTTT. This chain links TRBV4-3 with TRBJ2-2; 8 bases are a match to TRBD1. The CDR3 loop spans 14 amino acids. V gave up 8 bases and J gave up 3 bases; unmatched junction bases: 5. Germline assignment: CDR1 LGHNA and CDR2 YSLEER.

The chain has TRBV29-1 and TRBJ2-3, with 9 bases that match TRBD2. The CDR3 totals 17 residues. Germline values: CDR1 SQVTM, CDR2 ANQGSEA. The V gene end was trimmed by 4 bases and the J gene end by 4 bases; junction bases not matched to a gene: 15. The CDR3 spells CSVALSGRGGYADTQYF. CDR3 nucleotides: TGCAGCGTTGCTCTGTCTGGGCGGGGGGGCTATGCAGATACGCAGTATTTT.

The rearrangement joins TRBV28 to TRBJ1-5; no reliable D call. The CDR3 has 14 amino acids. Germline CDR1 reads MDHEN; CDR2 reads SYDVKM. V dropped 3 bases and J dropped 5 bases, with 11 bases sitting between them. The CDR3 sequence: CASSFARVHQPQHF. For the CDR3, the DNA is TGTGCCAGCAGTTTCGCGAGGGTTCATCAGCCCCAGCATTTT.

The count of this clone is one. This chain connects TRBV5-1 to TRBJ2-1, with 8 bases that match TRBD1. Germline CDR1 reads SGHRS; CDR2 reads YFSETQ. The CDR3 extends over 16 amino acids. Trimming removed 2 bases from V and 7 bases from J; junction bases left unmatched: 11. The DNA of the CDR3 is TGCGCCAGCAGCTTTTCGGGGCAGGGGGCCTGGAATGAGCAGTTCTTC. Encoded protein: CASSFSGQGAWNEQFF.

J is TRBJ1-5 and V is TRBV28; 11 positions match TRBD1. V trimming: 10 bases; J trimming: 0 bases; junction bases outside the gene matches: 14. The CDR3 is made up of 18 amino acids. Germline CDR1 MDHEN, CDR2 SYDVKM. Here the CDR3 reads CATLGGTGGSISNQPQHF. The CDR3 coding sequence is TGTGCCACCCTAGGAGGGACAGGGGGTTCAATTAGCAATCAGCCCCAGCATTTT. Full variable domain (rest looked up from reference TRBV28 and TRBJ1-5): DVKVTQSSRYLVKRTGEKVFLECVQDMDHENMFWYRQDPGLGLRLIYFSYDVKMKEKGDIPEGYSVSREKKERFSLILESASTNQTSMYLCATLGGTGGSISNQPQHFGDGTRLSIL.

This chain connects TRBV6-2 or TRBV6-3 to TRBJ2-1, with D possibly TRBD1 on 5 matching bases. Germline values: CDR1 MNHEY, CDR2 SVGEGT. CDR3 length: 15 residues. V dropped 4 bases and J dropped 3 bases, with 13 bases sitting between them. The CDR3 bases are TGTGCCAGCAGTTTTTCGCAGGACAACTACAATGAGCAGTTCTTC. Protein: CASSFSQDNYNEQFF.